The T cell receptor beta chain described here comes from a study of T-cell memory formation after mild COVID-19. MiXCR, run by TCRdb on the 5' RACE reads, gives a single entry per CDR3 protein. The data show around 310,000 distinct CDR3 sequences, 15% to 20% seen once. V lost 3 bases and J 2 bases, leaving 14 bases between the germline ends. CDR1 GTSNPN and CDR2 SVGIG come from the germline V gene (reference sequence). This CDR3 comprises 14 residues. The chain links TRBV30 to TRBJ2-7; D perhaps matches TRBD2 (7 bases). The specimen was PBMCs or a T cell subset sorted from them (not recorded which). This clonotype was obtained from a man aged 18 to 35 who had mild COVID-19 (a few samples of this study predate the infection). Cell type and time point are not known. The CDR3 DNA follows: TGTGCCTGGAGGACGGGGGGCCTGCCCTACGAGCAGTACTTC. It encodes CAWRTGGLPYEQYF. Full variable domain (remainder filled in from reference TRBV30 and TRBJ2-7): SQTIHQWPATLVQPVGSPLSLECTVEGTSNPNLYWYRQAAGRGLQLLFYSVGIGQISSEVPQNLSASRPQDRQFILSSKKLLLSDSGFYLCAWRTGGLPYEQYFGPGTRLTVT.